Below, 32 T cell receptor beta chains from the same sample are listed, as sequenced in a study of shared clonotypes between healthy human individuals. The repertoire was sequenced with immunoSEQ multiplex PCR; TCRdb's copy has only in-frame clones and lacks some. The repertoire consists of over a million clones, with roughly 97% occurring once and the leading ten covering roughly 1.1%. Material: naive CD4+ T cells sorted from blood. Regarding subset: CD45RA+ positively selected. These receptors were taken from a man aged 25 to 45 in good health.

This chain's CDR3 is CASSLEGTSQETQYF. The CDR3 bases are TGCGCCAGCAGCTTGGAGGGTACCTCCCAAGAGACCCAGTACTTC. The J gene is TRBJ2-5, the V gene TRBV5-1, with D uncertain. V was trimmed by 0 bases and J by 1 base, leaving 10 bases between them. Germline CDR1 reads SGHRS; CDR2 reads YFSETQ. This CDR3 is 15 amino acids long.

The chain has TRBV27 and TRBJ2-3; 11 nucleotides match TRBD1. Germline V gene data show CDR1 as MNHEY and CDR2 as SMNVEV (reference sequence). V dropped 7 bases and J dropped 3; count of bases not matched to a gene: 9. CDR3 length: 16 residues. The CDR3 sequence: CASKNWGQGVTDTQYF. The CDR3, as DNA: TGTGCCAGCAAAAATTGGGGACAGGGGGTAACAGATACGCAGTATTTT.

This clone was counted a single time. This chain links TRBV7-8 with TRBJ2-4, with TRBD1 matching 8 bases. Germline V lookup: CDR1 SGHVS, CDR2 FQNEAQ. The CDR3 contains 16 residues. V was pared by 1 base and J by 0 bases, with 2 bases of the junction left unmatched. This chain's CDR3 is CASSLDRGIAKNIQYF. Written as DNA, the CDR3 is TGTGCCAGCAGCTTAGACAGGGGGATAGCCAAAAACATTCAGTACTTC.

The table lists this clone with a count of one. The CDR3 bases are TGTGCCAGCGGGAGGGCTAGGGAGACCCAGTACTTC. This gives the protein CASGRARETQYF. The J gene is TRBJ2-5, the V gene TRBV6-1; TRBD2 aligns across 7 bases. Germline assignment: CDR1 MNHNS and CDR2 SASEGT. J gave up 5 bases and V 8 bases, and 5 bases lay outside the gene matches. The CDR3 spans 12 residues.

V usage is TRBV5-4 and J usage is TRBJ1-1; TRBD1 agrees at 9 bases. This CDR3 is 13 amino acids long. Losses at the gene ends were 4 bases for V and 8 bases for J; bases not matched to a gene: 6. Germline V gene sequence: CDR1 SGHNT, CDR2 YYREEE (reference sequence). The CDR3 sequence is CASSGRDREEAFF. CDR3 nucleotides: TGTGCCAGCAGCGGAAGGGACAGGGAAGAAGCTTTCTTT. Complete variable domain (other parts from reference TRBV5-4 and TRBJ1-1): ETGVTQSPTHLIKTRGQQVTLRCSSQSGHNTVSWYQQALGQGPQFIFQYYREEENGRGNFPPRFSGLQFPNYSSELNVNALELDDSALYLCASSGRDREEAFFGQGTRLTVV.

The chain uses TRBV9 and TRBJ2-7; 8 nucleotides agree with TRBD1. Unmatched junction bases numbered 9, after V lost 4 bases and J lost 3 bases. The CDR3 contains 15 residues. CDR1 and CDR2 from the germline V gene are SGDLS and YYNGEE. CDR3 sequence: CASSHRDRFGYEQYF. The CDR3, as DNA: TGTGCCAGCAGCCACCGGGACAGGTTTGGCTACGAGCAGTACTTC.

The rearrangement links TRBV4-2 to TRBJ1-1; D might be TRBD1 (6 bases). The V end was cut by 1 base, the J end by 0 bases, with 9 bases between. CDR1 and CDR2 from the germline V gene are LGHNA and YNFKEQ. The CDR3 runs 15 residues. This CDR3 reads CASSQVTGMNTEAFF. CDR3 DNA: TGTGCCAGCAGCCAAGTGACAGGAATGAACACTGAAGCTTTCTTT.

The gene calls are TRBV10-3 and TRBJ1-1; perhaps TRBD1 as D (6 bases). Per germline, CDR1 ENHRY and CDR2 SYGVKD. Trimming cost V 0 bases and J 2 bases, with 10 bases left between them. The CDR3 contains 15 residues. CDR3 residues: CAISESGGTNTEAFF. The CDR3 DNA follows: TGTGCCATCAGTGAGTCAGGAGGGACAAACACTGAAGCTTTCTTT.

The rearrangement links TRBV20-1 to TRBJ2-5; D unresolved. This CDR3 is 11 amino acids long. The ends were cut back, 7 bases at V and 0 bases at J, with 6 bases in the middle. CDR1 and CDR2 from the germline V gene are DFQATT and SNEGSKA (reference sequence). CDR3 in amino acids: CSGTHQETQYF. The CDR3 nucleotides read TGCAGTGGGACGCACCAAGAGACCCAGTACTTC.

CDR3 nucleotide sequence: TGCGCCAGCAGCTTGGGCGGGGTAAGGAAGGGCAGGCAGCCCCAGCATTTT. As protein: CASSLGGVRKGRQPQHF. The rearrangement links TRBV5-1 to TRBJ1-5; D is undetermined. The CDR3 is made up of 17 amino acids. From germline, CDR1 is SGHRS and CDR2 YFSETQ. Trimming removed 0 bases from V and 7 bases from J, with 20 bases in between.

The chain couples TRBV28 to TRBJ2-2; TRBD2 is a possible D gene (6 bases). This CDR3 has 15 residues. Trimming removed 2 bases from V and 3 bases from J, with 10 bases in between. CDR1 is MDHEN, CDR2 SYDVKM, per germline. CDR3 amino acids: CASSLAGLDTGELFF. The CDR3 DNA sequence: TGTGCCAGCAGTTTAGCGGGATTGGACACCGGGGAGCTGTTTTTT. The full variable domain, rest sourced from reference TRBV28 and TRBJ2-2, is DVKVTQSSRYLVKRTGEKVFLECVQDMDHENMFWYRQDPGLGLRLIYFSYDVKMKEKGDIPEGYSVSREKKERFSLILESASTNQTSMYLCASSLAGLDTGELFFGEGSRLTVL.

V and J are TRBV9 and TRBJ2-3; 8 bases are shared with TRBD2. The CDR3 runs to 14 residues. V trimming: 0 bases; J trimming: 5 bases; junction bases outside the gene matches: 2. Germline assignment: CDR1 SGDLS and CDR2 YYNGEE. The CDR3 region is CASSVVLAGDTQYF. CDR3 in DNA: TGTGCCAGCAGCGTAGTTCTAGCGGGAGATACGCAGTATTTT.

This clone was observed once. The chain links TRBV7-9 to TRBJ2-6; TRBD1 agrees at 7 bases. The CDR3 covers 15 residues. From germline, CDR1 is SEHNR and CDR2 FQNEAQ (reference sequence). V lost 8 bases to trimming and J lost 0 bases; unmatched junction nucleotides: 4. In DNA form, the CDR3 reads TGTGCCAGCGACAGGGCGAGCTCTGGGGCCAACGTCCTGACTTTC. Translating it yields CASDRASSGANVLTF.

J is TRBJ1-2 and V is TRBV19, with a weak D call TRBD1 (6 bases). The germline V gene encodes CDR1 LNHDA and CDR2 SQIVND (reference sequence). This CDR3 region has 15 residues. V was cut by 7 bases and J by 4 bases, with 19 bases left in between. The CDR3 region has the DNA TGTGCCAGTACTCCAGTATCAGGGGAGGGCTATGGCTACACCTTC. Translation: CASTPVSGEGYGYTF. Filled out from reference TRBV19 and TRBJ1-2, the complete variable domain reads DGGITQSPKYLFRKEGQNVTLSCEQNLNHDAMYWYRQDPGQGLRLIYYSQIVNDFQKGDIAEGYSVSREKKESFPLTVTSAQKNPTAFYLCASTPVSGEGYGYTFGSGTRLTVV.

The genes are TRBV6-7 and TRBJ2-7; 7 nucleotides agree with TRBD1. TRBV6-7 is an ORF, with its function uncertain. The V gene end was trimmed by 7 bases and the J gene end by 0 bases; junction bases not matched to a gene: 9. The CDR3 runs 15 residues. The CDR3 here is CASTPPGGSSYEQYF. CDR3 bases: TGTGCCAGCACACCCCCAGGGGGATCCTCCTACGAGCAGTACTTC.

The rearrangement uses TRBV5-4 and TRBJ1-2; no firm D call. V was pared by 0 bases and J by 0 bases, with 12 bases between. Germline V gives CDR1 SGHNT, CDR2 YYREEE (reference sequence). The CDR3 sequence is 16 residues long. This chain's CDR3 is CASSLVLPLSNYGYTF. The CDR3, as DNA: TGTGCCAGCAGCTTGGTACTACCTCTTTCTAACTATGGCTACACCTTC.

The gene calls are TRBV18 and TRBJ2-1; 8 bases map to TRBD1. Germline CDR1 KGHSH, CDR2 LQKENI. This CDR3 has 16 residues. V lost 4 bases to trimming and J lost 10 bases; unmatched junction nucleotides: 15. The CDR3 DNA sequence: TGTGCCAGCTCACTTCTAGACAGGGGTCTCGTAGCGGAGCAGTTCTTC. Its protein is CASSLLDRGLVAEQFF. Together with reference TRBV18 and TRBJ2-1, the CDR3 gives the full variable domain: NAGVMQNPRHLVRRRGQEARLRCSPMKGHSHVYWYRQLPEEGLKFMVYLQKENIIDESGMPKERFSAEFPKEGPSILRIQQVVRGDSAAYFCASSLLDRGLVAEQFFGPGTRLTVL.

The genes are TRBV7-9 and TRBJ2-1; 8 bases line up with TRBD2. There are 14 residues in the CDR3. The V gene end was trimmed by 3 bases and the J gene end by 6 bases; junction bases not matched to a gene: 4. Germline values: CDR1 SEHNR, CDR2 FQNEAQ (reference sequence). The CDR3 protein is CASSFGTRVNEQFF. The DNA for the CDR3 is TGTGCCAGCAGCTTCGGGACTAGGGTCAATGAGCAGTTCTTC.

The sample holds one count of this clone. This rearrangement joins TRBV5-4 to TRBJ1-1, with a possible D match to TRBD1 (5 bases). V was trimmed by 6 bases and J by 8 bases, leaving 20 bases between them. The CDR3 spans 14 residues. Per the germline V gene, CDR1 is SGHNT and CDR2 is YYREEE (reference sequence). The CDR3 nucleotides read TGTGCCAGCATCCCGCCCGGGGCGGTAAAAGAAGCTTTCTTT. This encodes CASIPPGAVKEAFF.

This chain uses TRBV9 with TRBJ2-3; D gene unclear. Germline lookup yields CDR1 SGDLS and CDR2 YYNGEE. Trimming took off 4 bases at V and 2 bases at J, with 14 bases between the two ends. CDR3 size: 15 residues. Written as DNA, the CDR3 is TGTGCCAGCAGCCCCCCAAACACCTACACAGATACGCAGTATTTT. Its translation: CASSPPNTYTDTQYF.

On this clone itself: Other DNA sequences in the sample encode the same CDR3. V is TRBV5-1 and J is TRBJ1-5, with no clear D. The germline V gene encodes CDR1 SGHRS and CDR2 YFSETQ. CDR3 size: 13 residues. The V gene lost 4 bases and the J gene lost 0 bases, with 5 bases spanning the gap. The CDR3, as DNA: TGCGCCAGCAGCCCGGATAGCAATCAGCCCCAGCATTTT. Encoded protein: CASSPDSNQPQHF.

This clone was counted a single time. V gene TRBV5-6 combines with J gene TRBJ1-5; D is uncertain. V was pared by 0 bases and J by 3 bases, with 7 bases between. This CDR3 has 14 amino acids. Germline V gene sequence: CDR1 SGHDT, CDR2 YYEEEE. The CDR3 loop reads CASSLGPDNQPQHF. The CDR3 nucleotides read TGTGCCAGCAGCTTGGGTCCCGACAATCAGCCCCAGCATTTT.

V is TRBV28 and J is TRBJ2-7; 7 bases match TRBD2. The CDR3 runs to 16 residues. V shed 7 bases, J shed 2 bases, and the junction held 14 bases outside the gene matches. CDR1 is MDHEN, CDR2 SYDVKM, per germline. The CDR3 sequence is CASTVVTRERTYEQYF. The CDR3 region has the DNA TGTGCCAGCACCGTCGTCACGCGGGAGCGCACCTACGAGCAGTACTTC.

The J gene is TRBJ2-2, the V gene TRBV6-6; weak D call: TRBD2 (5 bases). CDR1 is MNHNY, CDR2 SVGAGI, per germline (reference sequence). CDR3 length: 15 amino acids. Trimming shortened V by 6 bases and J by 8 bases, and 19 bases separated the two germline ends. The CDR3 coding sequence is TGTGCCAGCAGCTCGACTACTACGGTGGAGGGGGAGCTGTTTTTT. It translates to CASSSTTTVEGELFF.

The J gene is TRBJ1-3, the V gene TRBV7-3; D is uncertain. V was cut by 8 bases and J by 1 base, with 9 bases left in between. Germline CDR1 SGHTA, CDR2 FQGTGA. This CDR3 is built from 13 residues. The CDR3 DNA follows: TGTGCCAGCGGGGTCGGGTCTGGAAACACCATATATTTT. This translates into CASGVGSGNTIYF.

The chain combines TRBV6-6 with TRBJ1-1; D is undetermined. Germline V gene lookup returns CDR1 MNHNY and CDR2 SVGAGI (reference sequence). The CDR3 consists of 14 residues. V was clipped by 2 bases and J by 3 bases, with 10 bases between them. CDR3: CASSYGSLDTEAFF. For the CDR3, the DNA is TGTGCCAGCAGTTACGGTTCCCTGGACACTGAAGCTTTCTTT.

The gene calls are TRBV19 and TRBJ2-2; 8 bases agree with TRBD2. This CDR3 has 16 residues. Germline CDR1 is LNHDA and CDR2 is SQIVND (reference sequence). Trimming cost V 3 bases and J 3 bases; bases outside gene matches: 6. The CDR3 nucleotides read TGTGCCAGTAGTATTAGTGCGGGAGGTGACACCGGGGAGCTGTTTTTT. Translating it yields CASSISAGGDTGELFF.

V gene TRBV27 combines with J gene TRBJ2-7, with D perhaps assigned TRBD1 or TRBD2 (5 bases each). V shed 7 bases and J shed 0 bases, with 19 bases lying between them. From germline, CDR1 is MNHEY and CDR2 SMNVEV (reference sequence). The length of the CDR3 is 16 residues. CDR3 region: CASNNLGAGHSYEQYF. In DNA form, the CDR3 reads TGTGCCAGCAACAACCTCGGGGCAGGGCACTCCTACGAGCAGTACTTC.

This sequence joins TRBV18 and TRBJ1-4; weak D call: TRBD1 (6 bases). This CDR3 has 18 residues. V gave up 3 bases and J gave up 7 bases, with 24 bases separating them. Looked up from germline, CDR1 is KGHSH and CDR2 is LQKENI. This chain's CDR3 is CASSPIQSQTGSFEKLFF. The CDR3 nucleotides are TGTGCCAGCTCACCTATCCAGTCTCAGACAGGCTCGTTTGAAAAACTGTTTTTT.

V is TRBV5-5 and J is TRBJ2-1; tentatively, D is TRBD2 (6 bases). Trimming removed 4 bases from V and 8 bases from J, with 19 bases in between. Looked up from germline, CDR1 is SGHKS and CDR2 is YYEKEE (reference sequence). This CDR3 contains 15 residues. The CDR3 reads CASSGAGLGYDEQFF. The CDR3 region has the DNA TGTGCCAGCAGCGGGGCGGGGTTGGGGTACGATGAGCAGTTCTTC.

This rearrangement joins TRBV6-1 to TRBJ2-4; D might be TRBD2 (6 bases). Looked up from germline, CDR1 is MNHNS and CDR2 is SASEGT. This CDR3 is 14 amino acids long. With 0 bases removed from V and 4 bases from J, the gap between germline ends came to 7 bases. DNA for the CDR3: TGTGCCAGCAGTGAAGCCGGGAGAAAAAACATTCAGTACTTC. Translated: CASSEAGRKNIQYF.

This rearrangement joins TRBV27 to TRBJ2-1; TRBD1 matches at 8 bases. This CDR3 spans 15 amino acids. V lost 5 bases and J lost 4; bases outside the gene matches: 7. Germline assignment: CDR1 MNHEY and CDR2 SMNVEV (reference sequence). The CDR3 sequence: CASSPRDRRYNEQFF. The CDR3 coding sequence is TGTGCCAGCAGTCCTCGGGACAGGAGGTACAATGAGCAGTTCTTC.